Below, one TCR beta chain is given with its context. Its antigen is currently not known. No much larger clone exists at a distance of one base, and base qualities are not known. Participants in the prospective study were aged roughly 18 to 89 years, lived in 20 to 25 United States geographic areas, and enrolled through a virtual design. In the prospective study, cohorts were assigned on the basis of participant-reported clinical history obtained from a screening survey and a study questionnaire. Recovered participants in ImmuneRACE Cohort 3 were defined as having two consecutive negative NP/OP PCR tests, clearance from a healthcare professional, or resolution of symptoms. Mobile phlebotomists in the prospective study collected whole blood, serum and a nasopharyngeal or oropharyngeal swab from every participant. Additional blood draws and questionnaires over a roughly two-month period could optionally be provided by prospective study participants. Before DNA extraction, blood samples from the prospective study were shipped at room temperature or frozen.

The data derive from a study of blood T cell repertoires in COVID-19 (TCRdb year 2020). About the study as a whole: Samples from collaborators originated in the United States, Italy and Spain and spanned both the acute and convalescent phases of COVID-19. Nearly every sample came with metadata listing a de-identified subject ID, COVID-19 status, age in years and sex. The dataset comprised deeply sampled blood TCRbeta repertoires from subjects exposed to, actively infected with, or recovered from COVID-19. The repertoires were released in a freely available public database meant as a resource for research on the immune response to SARS-CoV-2. HLA class I and class II types, where available, came from metadata supplied by the sample provider rather than from assay-based typing. The samples were drawn from two sources: the first 160 participants of the ongoing ImmuneRACE study, and fewer than 1,500 subjects contributed by 6 global collaborators. The material from the prospective study consisted of cDNA or gDNA derived from T cells, B-cell-depleted T cells, or PBMCs.

Here is what the overall study found, with its caveats: Clinical and demographic metadata were provided uncurated, with the amount varying by source and participant.

TCRbeta CDR3 regions were amplified from genomic DNA using the immunoSEQ Assay, a bias-controlled multiplex PCR. The authors' analysis ran thus. The number of nucleated cells in each sample was estimated by amplification of reference gene primers within the assay. Sequence reads were collapsed and filtered to measure the absolute abundance of every unique TCRbeta CDR3 rearrangement. For each sample, productive Simpson clonality was calculated as the square root of Simpson's diversity index across productive rearrangements. Imported from immuneACCESS, the table was reduced by TCRdb to in-frame sequences with V and J called. These copies leave out some clones; in studies compared against another copy, an unresolved V gene accounts for under half, and the cause of the remainder is not known. From that table come the V and J calls and clone size; the DNA was used to work out D and trimming. Here the sample has about 180,000 clones; roughly 85% occur a single time. Roughly 8.9% of the sample belongs to the ten largest clones.

The germline V gene provides CDR1 MNHEY and CDR2 SVGAGI. From the cysteine through the phenylalanine, the CDR3 covers 14 amino acids. Only the CDR3 DNA is retained, 42 bases long and in frame from the first base. Here V drops 5 bases and J drops 3 bases, and the junction holds 6 bases not matched to any gene. The chain couples TRBV6-5 to TRBJ1-2; TRBD1 aligns with 7 central bases. What was sequenced was PBMCs or T cells enriched from blood (not recorded which). The receptor was isolated from a woman aged 18-35 years who had recovered from COVID-19. The DNA sequence is TGTGCCAGCAGTCCTTCGACAGGGCACTATGGCTACACCTTC. It is translated as CASSPSTGHYGYTF.